Below are 22 T cell receptor beta chains sequenced from a single sample in a study of T cells after yellow fever vaccination. One entry per CDR3 protein results from TCRdb running MiXCR on the 5' RACE reads. The sample includes roughly 260,000 distinct CDR3 sequences, under 15% seen only once; the top ten take roughly 0.5%. The sample in question was CD4+ T cells sorted from PBMCs, obtained 45 days after the yellow fever booster vaccination. All receptors derive from a man younger than 45 who received the YFV17D yellow fever vaccine.

This clonotype was counted only a few times. The chain couples TRBV20-1 to TRBJ2-6; 10 nucleotides match TRBD1. The CDR3 spans 17 residues. J was trimmed by 0 bases and V by 6 bases; bases with no gene match: 8. Germline CDR1 is DFQATT and CDR2 is SNEGSKA (reference sequence). CDR3 sequence (DNA): TGCAGTGCACTGACAGGGGGCACTACCTCTGGGGCCAACGTCCTGACTTTC. Translated, it gives CSALTGGTTSGANVLTF.

The sample holds a few counts of this clonotype. The chain's CDR3 is CASSTLDRGGTGELFF. The CDR3 nucleotides read TGTGCCAGCAGTACCTTAGACAGGGGAGGGACCGGGGAGCTGTTTTTT. V is TRBV9 and J is TRBJ2-2; D is possibly TRBD1 (8 bases). V gave up 5 bases and J gave up 5 bases, with 19 bases separating them. This CDR3 is 16 amino acids long. CDR1 is SGDLS, CDR2 YYNGEE, per germline.

The chain carries TRBV4-3 and TRBJ2-5, with D tentatively TRBD1 or TRBD2 (5 bases each). Trimming cost V 2 bases and J 5 bases, with 18 bases left between them. The CDR3 has 16 amino acids. Germline CDR1 is LGHNA and CDR2 is YSLEER. The CDR3 sequence: CASSQQRGGYGETQYF. CDR3 nucleotide sequence: TGCGCCAGCAGCCAACAACGGGGCGGGTATGGGGAGACCCAGTACTTC.

The chain has TRBV28 and TRBJ2-1; TRBD2 aligns across 10 bases. The CDR3 runs 14 residues. In germline, CDR1 is MDHEN, CDR2 SYDVKM. V lost 7 bases, J lost 4 bases, and 4 bases stayed unmatched. The CDR3 DNA follows: TGTGCCAGCACTAGGACTAGCGGTTACAATGAGCAGTTCTTC. Encoded protein: CASTRTSGYNEQFF.

The V and J genes are TRBV12-3 or TRBV12-4 and TRBJ1-4, with D uncertain. The CDR3 is made up of 16 amino acids. V was clipped by 1 base and J by 7 bases, with 16 bases between them. The CDR3 reads CASSLEAGVVSEKLFF. The CDR3 DNA is TGTGCCAGCAGTTTAGAGGCAGGAGTCGTTAGTGAAAAACTGTTTTTT.

This clonotype was picked up a small number of times. CDR3: CAGGLAGGYEQYF. For the CDR3, the DNA is TGTGCCGGGGGACTAGCGGGAGGATACGAGCAGTACTTC. The V call is TRBV5-6, the J call TRBJ2-7; 15 bases are a match to TRBD2. The CDR3 loop spans 13 amino acids. V dropped 10 bases and J dropped 4; count of bases not matched to a gene: 3. Per the germline V gene, CDR1 is SGHDT and CDR2 is YYEEEE.

The table lists this clonotype with a few counts. V and J are TRBV5-8 and TRBJ1-1, with D uncertain. V was trimmed by 0 bases and J by 13 bases, leaving 10 bases between them. The CDR3 consists of 11 residues. Germline V gene data show CDR1 as SGHTS and CDR2 as YDEGEE. The CDR3 is CASSLVASGFF. The CDR3, as DNA: TGTGCCAGCAGCTTGGTCGCTTCGGGTTTCTTT.

The chain has TRBV7-2 and TRBJ1-1; D perhaps matches TRBD1 (5 bases). The CDR3 loop spans 13 amino acids. V was shortened by 8 bases and J by 1 base, with 11 bases between the two germline ends. Germline CDR1 SGHTA, CDR2 FQGNSA. DNA of the CDR3: TGTGCCAGCTCCGGACACCCGAACACTGAAGCTTTCTTT. Amino acids: CASSGHPNTEAFF.

J is TRBJ2-7 and V is TRBV7-9; D might be TRBD2 (6 bases). Trimming pared 9 bases from V and 0 bases from J, leaving 12 bases between. Germline V lookup: CDR1 SEHNR, CDR2 FQNEAQ (reference sequence). This CDR3 spans 13 amino acids. CDR3 in DNA: TGTGCCAGGGGCCTGGGGGGCTCCTACGAGCAGTACTTC. This sequence encodes CARGLGGSYEQYF. Full variable domain (rest looked up from reference TRBV7-9 and TRBJ2-7): DTGVSQNPRHKITKRGQNVTFRCDPISEHNRLYWYRQTLGQGPEFLTYFQNEAQLEKSRLLSDRFSAERPKGSFSTLEIQRTEQGDSAMYLCARGLGGSYEQYFGPGTRLTVT.

This clonotype was seen only a few times. CDR3 protein: CSAPDSLETQYF. The CDR3 coding sequence is TGCAGTGCTCCGGACTCCCTGGAGACCCAGTACTTC. The rearrangement links TRBV20-1 to TRBJ2-5, with a tentative D call TRBD2 (5 bases). V was cut by 5 bases and J by 5 bases, with 12 bases left in between. CDR3 length: 12 amino acids. CDR1 and CDR2 (germline): DFQATT, SNEGSKA (reference sequence).

This clonotype was detected many times. The chain uses TRBV20-1 and TRBJ2-3; unclear D gene. Germline V CDR1 and CDR2: DFQATT, SNEGSKA (reference sequence). The CDR3 contains 15 residues. Trimming removed 0 bases from V and 0 bases from J, with 10 bases in between. The CDR3 protein is CSARDGGRSTDTQYF. CDR3 DNA: TGCAGTGCTAGAGATGGTGGGCGGAGCACAGATACGCAGTATTTT.

This clonotype was seen a handful of times. The chain couples TRBV5-1 to TRBJ2-7; D is tentatively TRBD1 or TRBD2 (6 bases each). Germline assignment: CDR1 SGHRS and CDR2 YFSETQ. CDR3 length: 15 residues. Between the trimmed V and J ends, which lost 0 bases and 2 bases, there was a span of 12 bases. CDR3 bases: TGCGCCAGCAGCTTGGATAGGGGGGAACCCTACGAGCAGTACTTC. Protein sequence: CASSLDRGEPYEQYF.

This clonotype showed up just a few times. The rearrangement links TRBV15 to TRBJ2-7; D remains unclear. The CDR3 totals 12 residues. V was cut by 3 bases and J by 3 bases, with 6 bases left in between. Germline V gene lookup returns CDR1 LNHNV and CDR2 YYDKDF (reference sequence). CDR3 loop: CATSRERYEQYF. Written as DNA, the CDR3 is TGTGCCACCAGCAGGGAACGCTACGAGCAGTACTTC. The full variable domain, rest sourced from reference TRBV15 and TRBJ2-7, is DAMVIQNPRYQVTQFGKPVTLSCSQTLNHNVMYWYQQKSSQAPKLLFHYYDKDFNNEADTPDNFQSRRPNTSFCFLDIRSPGLGDTAMYLCATSRERYEQYFGPGTRLTVT.

This clonotype has a handful of counts. The chain carries TRBV18 and TRBJ2-1; TRBD2 aligns across 11 bases. This CDR3 is 17 amino acids long. CDR1 is KGHSH and CDR2 is LQKENI in the germline V gene. J gave up 2 bases and V 1 base, and 4 bases lay outside the gene matches. This CDR3 reads CASSPLTSGSPYNEQFF. The CDR3 DNA follows: TGTGCCAGCTCACCACTTACTAGCGGGAGCCCCTACAATGAGCAGTTCTTC.

The table lists this clonotype with a few counts. This rearrangement joins TRBV7-2 to TRBJ2-1, with 8 bases lining up with TRBD1. Germline loops: CDR1 SGHTA, CDR2 FQGNSA. V shed 4 bases and J 2 bases; nucleotides not matched to a gene: 4. This CDR3 spans 15 amino acids. The CDR3 loop reads CASSSDRATYNEQFF. The CDR3 DNA follows: TGTGCCAGCAGCTCGGACAGGGCGACCTACAATGAGCAGTTCTTC.

This clonotype was seen only a few times. The chain carries TRBV20-1 and TRBJ2-5; D is uncertain. The CDR3 runs to 12 residues. From germline, CDR1 is DFQATT and CDR2 SNEGSKA (reference sequence). The germline V and J ends were trimmed by 1 base and 4 bases, with 7 bases remaining between them. The CDR3 sequence: CSARVGGETQYF. Here the CDR3 DNA reads TGCAGTGCTAGAGTCGGCGGAGAGACCCAGTACTTC.

A few counts support this clonotype. The chain is built from TRBV24-1 and TRBJ2-3; either TRBD1 or TRBD2 may fit D (5 bases each). The CDR3 is made up of 14 amino acids. The V end lost 4 bases, the J end lost 1 base, and 8 bases lay between the germline ends. CDR1 and CDR2 from the germline V gene are KGHDR and SFDVKD. CDR3 region: CATSEGTRTDTQYF. DNA of the CDR3: TGTGCCACCAGTGAGGGGACCCGCACAGATACGCAGTATTTT.

V usage is TRBV5-1 and J usage is TRBJ2-3, with D tentatively TRBD2 (6 bases). Trimming removed 4 bases at V and 6 bases at J, with 21 bases between. In germline, CDR1 is SGHRS, CDR2 YFSETQ. The CDR3 length is 16 residues. CDR3 amino acids: CASSTPLATVTDTQYF. For the CDR3, the DNA is TGCGCCAGCAGCACCCCCCTAGCGACGGTGACGGATACGCAGTATTTT.

This clonotype was detected only a few times. The CDR3 region has the DNA TGCGCCAGCAGCCAAGCCGCCCCGGGACTAGCGGGAGCCTACAATGAGCAGTTCTTC. Its protein product is CASSQAAPGLAGAYNEQFF. The chain has TRBV4-3 and TRBJ2-1, with TRBD2 identical over 14 bases. Germline trimming cut 1 base from V and 2 bases from J; bases unmatched to any gene: 7. This CDR3 spans 19 amino acids. CDR1 and CDR2 (germline): LGHNA, YSLEER.

There are a few counts of this clonotype. This rearrangement joins TRBV7-6 to TRBJ2-2, with a possible D match to TRBD1 (5 bases). Per germline, CDR1 SGHVS and CDR2 FNYEAQ. This CDR3 is built from 17 residues. V gave up 1 base and J gave up 1 base, with 13 bases separating them. For the CDR3, the DNA is TGTGCCAGCAGCTTAGTCTCCTATACAGGGAACACCGGGGAGCTGTTTTTT. Its translation: CASSLVSYTGNTGELFF.

This clonotype was detected a few times. V usage is TRBV9 and J usage is TRBJ2-3; D gene uncertain. Germline CDR1 and CDR2: SGDLS and YYNGEE. This CDR3 contains 12 residues. V lost 0 bases, J lost 3 bases, and 2 bases lay in between. In nucleotides, the CDR3 is TGTGCCAGCAGCGTAGAGACAGATACGCAGTATTTT. It is translated as CASSVETDTQYF.

The V gene is TRBV20-1, the J gene TRBJ2-3, with 7 bases identical to TRBD2. The germline CDR1 and CDR2 sequences are DFQATT and SNEGSKA (reference sequence). The CDR3 totals 14 residues. V was pared by 3 bases and J by 7 bases, with 10 bases of the junction left unmatched. The CDR3 here is CSASGGGPGYTQYF. In DNA form, the CDR3 reads TGCAGTGCTAGCGGGGGAGGGCCTGGATATACGCAGTATTTT.